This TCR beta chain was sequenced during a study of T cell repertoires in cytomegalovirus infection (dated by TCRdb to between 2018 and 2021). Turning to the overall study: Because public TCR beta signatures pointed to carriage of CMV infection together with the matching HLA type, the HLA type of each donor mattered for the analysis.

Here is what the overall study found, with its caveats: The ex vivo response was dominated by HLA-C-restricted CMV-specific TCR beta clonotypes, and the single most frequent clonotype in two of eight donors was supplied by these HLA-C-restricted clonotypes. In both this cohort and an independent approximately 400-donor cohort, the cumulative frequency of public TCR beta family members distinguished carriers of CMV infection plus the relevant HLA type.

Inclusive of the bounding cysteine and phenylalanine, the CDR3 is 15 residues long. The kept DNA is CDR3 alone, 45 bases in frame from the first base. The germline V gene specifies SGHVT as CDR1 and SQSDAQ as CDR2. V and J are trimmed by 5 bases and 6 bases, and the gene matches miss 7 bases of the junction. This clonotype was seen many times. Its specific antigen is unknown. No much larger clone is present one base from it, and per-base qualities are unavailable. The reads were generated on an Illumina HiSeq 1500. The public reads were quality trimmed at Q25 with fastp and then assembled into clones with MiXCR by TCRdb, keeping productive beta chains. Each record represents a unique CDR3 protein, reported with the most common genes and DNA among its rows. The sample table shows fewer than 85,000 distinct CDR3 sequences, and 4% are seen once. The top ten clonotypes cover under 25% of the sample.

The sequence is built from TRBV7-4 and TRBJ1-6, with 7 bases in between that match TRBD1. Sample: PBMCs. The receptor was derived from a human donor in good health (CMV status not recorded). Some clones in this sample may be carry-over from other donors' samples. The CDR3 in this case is CASSPLGDSNSPLHF. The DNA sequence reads TGTGCCAGCAGCCCCCTCGGGGACAGTAATTCACCCCTCCACTTT.